This T cell receptor (beta chain) came from a study of response to subunit inactivated influenza vaccine. MiXCR was run by TCRdb on the RT-PCR reads, yielding one entry per CDR3 protein. In the table there are about 500,000 distinct CDR3 sequences, 10% to 15% of which are singletons. This clonotype was counted a few times. The CDR3 totals 14 residues. V dropped 3 bases and J dropped 4; count of bases not matched to a gene: 6. Germline V CDR1 and CDR2: ENHRY, SYGVKD. The chain joins TRBV10-3 to TRBJ2-7, with TRBD2 matching 7 bases. The sample here was PBMCs from blood, taken roughly 46 days after vaccination. This receptor was obtained from a man between 45 and 60 years old who received an inactivated influenza vaccine. The CDR3 region has the DNA TGTGCCATCAGTGATTATGGCGGGAGATACGAGCAGTACTTC. As protein: CAISDYGGRYEQYF.